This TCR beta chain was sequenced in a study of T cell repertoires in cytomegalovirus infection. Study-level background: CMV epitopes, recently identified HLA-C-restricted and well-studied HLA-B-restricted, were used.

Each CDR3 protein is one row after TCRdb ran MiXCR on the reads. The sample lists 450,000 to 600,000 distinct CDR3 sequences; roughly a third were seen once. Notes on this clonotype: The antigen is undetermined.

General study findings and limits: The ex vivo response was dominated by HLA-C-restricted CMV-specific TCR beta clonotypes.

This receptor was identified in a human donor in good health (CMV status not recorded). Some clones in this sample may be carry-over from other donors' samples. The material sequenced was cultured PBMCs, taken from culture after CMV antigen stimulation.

The CDR3: CASSGTSWTKLTDTQYF. CDR3 DNA sequence: TGTGCCAGCAGCGGGACTAGCTGGACAAAATTAACAGATACGCAGTATTTT. The chain joins TRBV7-2 to TRBJ2-3, with 9 bases fitting TRBD2. The CDR3 runs 17 residues. Trimming at V came to 5 bases and at J to 3 bases, leaving 12 bases not matched to a gene. The V gene's germline CDR1 is SGHTA and CDR2 FQGNSA.